The 5 T cell receptor beta chains listed next were all sequenced from one sample in a study of shared clonotypes between healthy human individuals. Data came from immunoSEQ multiplex PCR; TCRdb stores just in-frame clones and leaves some out. The data contain a few million clones, roughly 92% of them singletons. Sequenced sample: naive CD4+ T cells from PBMCs. Described subset: CD45RA+ positively selected. The receptors were sampled from a man younger than 30 in good health. Some clones in this sample may be carry-over from other donors' samples.

The genes are TRBV29-1 and TRBJ2-5; 7 positions match TRBD1. The better agreement between TRBJ2-7 and the DNA end casts doubt on the J call. The length of the CDR3 is 13 residues. Germline assignment: CDR1 SQVTM and CDR2 ANQGSEA. The CDR3 loop reads CSVVGTVSYEQYF. The DNA of the CDR3 is TGCAGCGTTGTGGGGACAGTTTCCTACGAGCAGTACTTC.

This clone appeared once. The chain links TRBV21-1 to TRBJ2-2; TRBD2, the table's D call, lacks a check against the DNA. TRBV21-1 corresponds to a pseudogene. The CDR3 spans 16 residues. The CDR3 loop is CASSNPKKTSSGELFF. Written as DNA, the CDR3 is TGTGCCAGCAGCAACCCCAAAAAGACTAGTTCCGGGGAGCTGTTTTTT.

The chain is built from TRBV7-7 and TRBJ2-1, with 9 bases that match TRBD1. Trimming removed 0 bases from V and 7 bases from J; junction bases left unmatched: 7. The CDR3 length is 16 residues. The germline gives CDR1 SSHAT, CDR2 FNYEAQ (reference sequence). The CDR3 nucleotides read TGTGCCAGCAGCTTAGCGTTGGACAGGGGTAGGAATGAGCAGTTCTTC. This gives the protein CASSLALDRGRNEQFF.

The J gene is TRBJ1-4, the V gene TRBV12-2. TRBV12-2 counts as a pseudogene. This CDR3 has 16 residues. CDR3: CASRTRPDRTNEKLFF. DNA for the CDR3: TGTGCAAGTCGCACGCGCCCGGACCGAACTAATGAAAAACTGTTTTTT.

V is TRBV6-1 and J is TRBJ1-1; a possible D gene is TRBD1 (6 bases). V was trimmed by 6 bases and J by 3 bases, leaving 17 bases between them. CDR1 is MNHNS and CDR2 is SASEGT in the germline V gene. The CDR3 is made up of 15 amino acids. The CDR3 coding sequence is TGTGCCAGCAGAAGGGGGGCGCTAGGGGACACTGAAGCTTTCTTT. Its protein is CASRRGALGDTEAFF.